These 4 T cell receptor beta chains came from one sample sequenced in a study of blood T cell repertoires in COVID-19. This table comes from immunoSEQ multiplex PCR, and its TCRdb copy is limited to in-frame clones, with some not included. The repertoire consists of fewer than 250,000 clones, with around four fifths occurring once and the leading ten covering around 19%. The sample was peripheral blood. The source of these receptors is a human donor in a cohort sampled during active COVID-19.

This clone was recorded once. The chain uses TRBV15 and TRBJ1-5; no clear D gene. The CDR3 runs to 15 residues. Germline CDR1 and CDR2: LNHNV and YYDKDF (reference sequence). V was cut by 4 bases and J by 2 bases, with 12 bases left in between. CDR3 DNA: TGTGCCACCAGCATCCGCTCCACGGGCAATCAGCCCCAGCATTTT. Amino acid sequence: CATSIRSTGNQPQHF.

The chain combines TRBV7-9 with TRBJ2-7; possibly TRBD1 for D (5 bases). The length of the CDR3 is 15 residues. The ends were cut back, 5 bases at V and 3 bases at J, with 17 bases in the middle. The germline gives CDR1 SEHNR, CDR2 FQNEAQ (reference sequence). The CDR3 bases are TGTGCCAGCAGCCCTCGCACAGGTACGATCTACGAGCAGTACTTC. It is translated as CASSPRTGTIYEQYF.

The genes are TRBV11-1 and TRBJ1-3; D not certain. The germline V and J ends were trimmed by 9 bases and 6 bases, with 18 bases remaining between them. Germline V gene data show CDR1 as SGHAT and CDR2 as FQDESV (reference sequence). There are 14 residues in the CDR3. The CDR3 coding sequence is TGTGCCAGTACCGATGGGCCGCTGGAAAACACCATATATTTT. Its translation: CASTDGPLENTIYF.

For the CDR3, the DNA is TGCGCCAGCAGCTGGACCGGGACAGGGGACGGCTACACCTTC. It translates to CASSWTGTGDGYTF. V and J are TRBV5-1 and TRBJ1-2, with TRBD1 identical over 10 bases. This CDR3 has 14 amino acids. Germline-derived CDR1 and CDR2 are SGHRS and YFSETQ. The V gene end was trimmed by 3 bases and the J gene end by 8 bases; junction bases not matched to a gene: 7.